The source of this TCR beta chain is a study of spatial heterogeneity in lung cancer. This clonotype has ten or more counts. Its antigen remains unidentified. Every molecule of TCR cDNA had its own unique molecular identifier. TCRdb re-analysed the 5' RACE reads in MiXCR, keeping a single row per CDR3 protein. The table records about 92,000 distinct CDR3 sequences, approximately 12% of them present only once. Study-wide findings and caveats: There were more appearances of ubiquitous expanded tumor TCRs in blood at resection than at follow-up.

The germline V gene encodes CDR1 SGDLS and CDR2 YYNGEE. This CDR3 is 16 amino acids long. Trimming removed 4 bases from V and 2 bases from J; junction bases left unmatched: 9. Time point given: sample taken at primary tumor resection. Samples came from 70 to 80 TRACERx patients with untreated early-stage lung cancer. No cell sorting; template was whole RNA from tumor, lung tissue or PBMC. The rearrangement links TRBV9 to TRBJ2-5; TRBD2 agrees at 9 bases. This specimen consisted of PBMCs, obtained at surgery. The clonotype comes from a male donor with early-stage non-small cell lung cancer. The DNA of the CDR3 is TGTGCCAGCAGCCCAGGTGCGCTAGCGGGGCAAGAGACCCAGTACTTC. Encoded protein: CASSPGALAGQETQYF.